This T cell receptor (beta chain) derives from a study of T cell repertoires in cytomegalovirus infection. At the level of the study: Public TCR beta signature analysis indicated the presence of both CMV infection and matching HLA type.

This clonotype came up a few times. Antigen specificity is unknown. Overall study results and limits: Individuals carrying CMV plus the relevant HLA were identified by cumulative frequency of public TCR beta families. The ex vivo response was dominated by HLA-C-restricted CMV-specific TCR beta clonotypes.

The CDR3 is 13 residues long. Germline loops: CDR1 MNHNS, CDR2 SASEGT. The V end lost 11 bases, the J end lost 0 bases, and 10 bases lay between the germline ends. TCRdb analysed the reads with MiXCR anew, one entry per CDR3 protein. The sample yields roughly 700,000 distinct CDR3 sequences, 33% seen once. The receptor was isolated from a human donor in good health (CMV status not recorded). Some clones in this sample may be carry-over from other donors' samples. The chain joins TRBV6-1 to TRBJ2-2; D unclear. The sequenced sample was cultured PBMCs, obtained from culture after CMV antigen stimulation. CDR3 protein: CAGRVPNTGELFF. In DNA form, the CDR3 reads TGTGCCGGGCGCGTCCCGAACACCGGGGAGCTGTTTTTT.